This is a list of T cell receptor beta chains from one sample in a study of blood T cell repertoires in COVID-19. The table came from immunoSEQ multiplex PCR; TCRdb's copy has only in-frame clones and leaves some out. The sample has almost 55,000 clones, 83% seen once; the top ten hold roughly 5.2%. The specimen sequenced was peripheral blood. These receptors were taken from a human donor in a cohort sampled during active COVID-19. The CDR3 runs from the conserved cysteine through the conserved F or W. Each record gives: CDR3 DNA, CDR3 protein, V gene, clone size, D gene, J gene. A D gene is named only where the DNA matches it firmly. The size field is filled for only some rows; it gives once, few, many or a size class.

TGTGCCAGCTCACCAGTCGGAGCGGCCTCTTACGAGCAGTACTTC CASSPVGAASYEQYF TRBV18 - - TRBJ2-7
TGCGCCAGCAGCTTGGCGGGGGGCCACACCGGGGAGCTGTTTTTT CASSLAGGHTGELFF TRBV5-1 few - TRBJ2-2
TGTGCCTGGAGTGAACGAACAGGGAGGCAGTACTTC CAWSERTGRQYF TRBV30 few - TRBJ2-7
TGTGCCAGTAGTCTGGGCCGGGACAGGGGGGGGCCCCAGCATTTT CASSLGRDRGGPQHF TRBV19 - TRBD1 TRBJ1-5
TGTGCCAGCAGCCCTCGACAGAGCAATCAGCCCCAGCATTTT CASSPRQSNQPQHF TRBV7-2 - - TRBJ1-5
TGCAGCGTTGGAGCAGATACGCAGTATTTT CSVGADTQYF TRBV29-1 - - TRBJ2-3
TGCGCCAGCAGTCCCAACTATCCACAGGGGACTGAAGCTTTCTTT CASSPNYPQGTEAFF TRBV5-1 few TRBD1 TRBJ1-1
TGTGCCAGTTCGAAGGGGGGGGCAGATACGCAGTATTTT CASSKGGADTQYF TRBV19 - - TRBJ2-3
TGTGCCAGCAGCTCGGGACAGGGTGCAGCAGATACGCAGTATTTT CASSSGQGAADTQYF TRBV7-6 - TRBD1 TRBJ2-3
TGTGCCAGTAGTATCGGACAGGACCCACCTAGGGAGCAGTTCTTC CASSIGQDPPREQFF TRBV19 few TRBD1 TRBJ2-1
TGTGCCAGTAGTATAGGGGGGGAAGAGACCCAGTACTTC CASSIGGEETQYF TRBV19 once - TRBJ2-5
TGTGCCAGCACCACCTCAGGGGGAGGAAACTATGGCTACACCTTC CASTTSGGGNYGYTF TRBV28 once TRBD1 TRBJ1-2
TGCGCCAGCAGCAACAGACAGGGGAACTCCTACAATGAGCAGTTCTTC CASSNRQGNSYNEQFF TRBV5-1 - TRBD1 TRBJ2-1
TGTGCCAGCAGTGTTAATCAGGGTTCCTATGGCTACACCTTC CASSVNQGSYGYTF TRBV2 - - TRBJ1-2
TGTGCCAGCAGCCTAGGGACTAGCGGGGGCGATACGCAGTATTTT CASSLGTSGGDTQYF TRBV9 - TRBD2 TRBJ2-3
TGTGCCACCAGCAGAGGCGGGGGGCGGTATGAGCAGTTCTTC CATSRGGGRYEQFF TRBV15 - TRBD2 TRBJ2-1
TGTGCCAGCCGCACTAGTGGAAGCGGAATGTACGAGCAGTACTTC CASRTSGSGMYEQYF TRBV7-2 - - TRBJ2-7
TGTGCCAGCCGACAGGGTCGCTATGGCTACACCTTC CASRQGRYGYTF TRBV7-2 - TRBD1 TRBJ1-2